The clone carrying this T cell receptor (beta chain) was seen a handful of times. Its cognate antigen is unknown. Here immunoSEQ multiplex PCR was the method, and the copy in TCRdb shows in-frame clones only, minus some. Here the sample spans approximately 17,000 clones, 61% being singletons. From germline, CDR1 is MNHEY and CDR2 SVGAGI. This CDR3 comprises 13 residues. V was pared by 2 bases and J by 4 bases, with 5 bases between. These data come from a study of Tregs in tolerant kidney transplant recipients. Study-level information: A 3-day belatacept mixed lymphocyte reaction, sometimes plus 5-day graft donor restimulation, preceded CD4+CD25+CD127- sorting.

The sample taken for sequencing was Tregs from blood cultured with allogeneic cells. The TCR originated in a human donor in good health. J is TRBJ2-2 and V is TRBV6-5; D call uncertain. For the CDR3, the DNA is TGTGCCAGCAGTTACGCTACCACCGGGGAGCTGTTTTTT. The encoded protein is CASSYATTGELFF.